Presented here are 15 T cell receptor beta chains from one specimen sequenced in a study of a mutant IDH1 vaccine in newly diagnosed glioma. Only in-frame clones appear in the TCRdb table, and some are missing; sequencing was by immunoSEQ multiplex PCR. The repertoire has 38,000 or so clones, about four fifths of them found once; the top ten carry more than 12%. Time point noted: week 11, during vaccination. With topical imiquimod, each dose of the vaccine consisted of 300 ug of mutant IDH1 20-mer peptide. Their target antigens are unknown. The sequencing here drew on peripheral blood mononuclear cells (PBMCs), taken from a glioma patient whose treatment included an IDH1 peptide vaccine. The source of these receptors is a woman aged 30 to 39 with glioma. Some clones in this sample may be carry-over from other donors' samples.

The chain uses TRBV27 and TRBJ2-7; D gene ambiguous. The CDR3 has 11 amino acids. V gave up 4 bases and J gave up 3 bases, with 4 bases separating them. From germline, CDR1 is MNHEY and CDR2 SMNVEV (reference sequence). For the CDR3, the DNA is TGTGCCAGCAGTTCTTACTACGAGCAGTACTTC. This codes for CASSSYYEQYF.

The J gene is TRBJ2-3, the V gene TRBV6-5; 7 nucleotides match TRBD2. This CDR3 region has 15 residues. Germline V CDR1 and CDR2: MNHEY, SVGAGI. The V segment lost 2 bases and the J segment 6 bases; nucleotides outside the gene matches: 8. The CDR3 spells CASSYAGEGADTQYF. As DNA, the CDR3 is TGTGCCAGCAGTTACGCGGGAGAAGGGGCCGATACGCAGTATTTT.

This chain joins TRBV28 and TRBJ1-1; TRBD1 might be the D (5 bases). This CDR3 region has 14 residues. Trimming stripped 3 bases from V and 3 bases from J, with 11 bases between. Germline V gene data show CDR1 as MDHEN and CDR2 as SYDVKM. CDR3 sequence reads: CASSFIDSYTEAFF. The CDR3 coding sequence is TGTGCCAGCAGTTTCATCGACAGCTACACTGAAGCTTTCTTT.

This clone was seen a single time. The chain is built from TRBV5-8 and TRBJ1-2, with a tentative D call TRBD1 (5 bases). The germline V gene has CDR1 SGHTS and CDR2 YDEGEE. V was pared by 3 bases and J by 6 bases, with 24 bases between. The CDR3 length is 17 residues. CDR3 in DNA: TGTGCCAGCAGCTCCGGTGTGCGGGACTCCCTTGCGGATGGCTACACCTTC. It encodes CASSSGVRDSLADGYTF.

The chain couples TRBV4-1 to TRBJ1-2; no definite D call. This CDR3 is built from 14 residues. The germline V and J ends were trimmed by 1 base and 8 bases, with 14 bases remaining between them. CDR1 MGHRA and CDR2 YSYEKL come from the germline V gene. CDR3 sequence reads: CASSQGVTGQGYTF. The DNA of the CDR3 is TGCGCCAGCAGCCAAGGCGTTACGGGCCAGGGCTACACCTTC.

The V call is TRBV6-1, the J call TRBJ2-7; the D is unclear. The CDR3 covers 12 residues. Germline CDR1 MNHNS, CDR2 SASEGT. Between the trimmed V and J ends, which lost 2 bases and 3 bases, there was a span of 5 bases. CDR3 sequence: CASSESFYEQYF. DNA of the CDR3: TGTGCCAGCAGTGAATCATTCTACGAGCAGTACTTC.

The J gene is TRBJ2-1, the V gene TRBV29-1; 9 bases align to TRBD2. Germline trimming cut 3 bases from V and 6 bases from J; bases unmatched to any gene: 3. This CDR3 comprises 13 residues. Germline V lookup: CDR1 SQVTM, CDR2 ANQGSEA. CDR3 protein: CSVDSGSGNEQFF. CDR3 in DNA: TGCAGCGTTGATAGCGGGAGCGGCAATGAGCAGTTCTTC.

The chain joins TRBV4-1 to TRBJ1-2, with 10 bases fitting TRBD1. Trimming at V came to 0 bases and at J to 12 bases, leaving 7 bases not matched to a gene. Germline CDR1 is MGHRA and CDR2 is YSYEKL. CDR3 size: 14 residues. CDR3 coding DNA: TGCGCCAGCAGCCAAGATGAGGGGACAGGGGACAACACCTTC. It specifies CASSQDEGTGDNTF.

The rearrangement links TRBV19 to TRBJ1-2; D gene ambiguous. Germline V gene data show CDR1 as LNHDA and CDR2 as SQIVND (reference sequence). V was trimmed by 0 bases and J by 7 bases, leaving 9 bases between them. The CDR3 sequence is 13 residues long. The CDR3 here is CASSIDPTSGYTF. The CDR3 DNA reads as TGTGCCAGTAGTATAGATCCCACAAGTGGCTACACCTTC. Using reference TRBV19 and TRBJ1-2 for the parts outside the CDR3, the full variable domain is DGGITQSPKYLFRKEGQNVTLSCEQNLNHDAMYWYRQDPGQGLRLIYYSQIVNDFQKGDIAEGYSVSREKKESFPLTVTSAQKNPTAFYLCASSIDPTSGYTFGSGTRLTVV.

The rearrangement links TRBV7-8 to TRBJ2-1; TRBD1 is a possible D gene (5 bases). V dropped 5 bases and J dropped 5 bases, with 19 bases sitting between them. Germline V gene data show CDR1 as SGHVS and CDR2 as FQNEAQ. The CDR3 length is 16 residues. CDR3 residues: CASSKEWQGRNNEQFF. For the CDR3, the DNA is TGTGCCAGCAGCAAGGAATGGCAGGGCCGAAACAATGAGCAGTTCTTC.

The chain uses TRBV7-9 and TRBJ2-3; no firm D call. V was trimmed by 5 bases and J by 4 bases, leaving 7 bases between them. CDR3 length: 12 amino acids. Germline values: CDR1 SEHNR, CDR2 FQNEAQ (reference sequence). In nucleotides, the CDR3 is TGTGCCAGCAGCCCCCAGTCAGATACGCAGTATTTT. Translated: CASSPQSDTQYF.

The chain combines TRBV11-1 with TRBJ1-2; 8 bases align to TRBD1. Per the germline V gene, CDR1 is SGHAT and CDR2 is FQDESV (reference sequence). The CDR3 is made up of 14 amino acids. V was pared by 5 bases and J by 2 bases, with 4 bases of the junction left unmatched. CDR3 coding DNA: TGTGCCAGCAGCCCGAGGACAGGGAACTATGGCTACACCTTC. It codes for CASSPRTGNYGYTF. The full variable domain, its missing parts supplied by reference TRBV11-1 and TRBJ1-2, is EAEVAQSPRYKITEKSQAVAFWCDPISGHATLYWYRQILGQGPELLVQFQDESVVDDSQLPKDRFSAERLKGVDSTLKIQPAELGDSAMYLCASSPRTGNYGYTFGSGTRLTVV.

This clone was seen a handful of times. J is TRBJ1-2 and V is TRBV7-2; D is undetermined. The CDR3 is 14 amino acids. Germline V lookup: CDR1 SGHTA, CDR2 FQGNSA. V dropped 5 bases and J dropped 2 bases, with 12 bases sitting between them. The chain's CDR3 is CASSQGGSNYGYTF. The CDR3 DNA is TGTGCCAGCAGCCAAGGTGGTTCGAACTATGGCTACACCTTC.

The CDR3 reads CASSRPTQGRETQYF. In DNA form, the CDR3 reads TGTGCCAGCAGCCGTCCTACCCAGGGACGAGAGACCCAGTACTTC. The chain couples TRBV5-5 to TRBJ2-5; the D gene could be TRBD1 or TRBD2 (5 bases each). The CDR3 extends over 15 amino acids. Germline loops: CDR1 SGHKS, CDR2 YYEKEE (reference sequence). V was trimmed by 4 bases and J by 4 bases, leaving 17 bases between them.

The chain is built from TRBV30 and TRBJ1-6; D remains unclear. Deletions cut 1 base from V and 8 bases from J, with 9 bases between. The CDR3 runs 13 residues. CDR1 and CDR2 from the germline V gene are GTSNPN and SVGIG (reference sequence). The CDR3 is CAWSAGIDSPLHF. CDR3 DNA: TGTGCCTGGAGTGCGGGTATTGATTCACCCCTCCACTTT.